This record looks at one T cell receptor (beta chain) sequence and its context. Its target is not known. This sample stems from a study of cytomegalovirus exposure and HLA in healthy donors. Study findings and constraints: Most TCR sequences were uncommon, yet certain public TCRs appeared in many donors. According to a later analysis, TCR clusters from the first cohort tended to co-occur in the roughly 110 validation repertoires.

The assay was immunoSEQ multiplex PCR, and TCRdb's table has in-frame clones only and misses some. The sample shows about 400,000 clones, 70% to 90% of them seen only once. V gave up 5 bases and J gave up 7 bases; unmatched junction bases: 12. Germline loops: CDR1 SEHNR, CDR2 FQNEAQ (reference sequence). The CDR3 extends over 17 amino acids. The sequence was collected from a woman aged 18-29 years in good health and CMV-seronegative. Sample: PBMCs. The chain links TRBV7-9 to TRBJ2-1, with 12 positions matching TRBD1. DNA of the CDR3: TGTGCCAGCAGCCTGCTCATGGGACAGGGGGCAGATAATGAGCAGTTCTTC. Translated: CASSLLMGQGADNEQFF.